The 4 T cell receptor beta chains presented below share a single source sample, sequenced in a study of low-dose radiotherapy and immunotherapy resistance in tumors. Time point given: before trial treatment. TRAV- and TRBV-specific primers primed first-strand cDNA, covering alpha and beta chains. TCR amplification used roughly 20 PCR cycles, a constant-region primer and a V-primer adapter. TCRdb itself ran the reads through MiXCR, one entry per CDR3 protein. The sample yields about 64,000 distinct CDR3 sequences, 26% seen once. The material was PBMCs, obtained before treatment. The receptors shown here come from a male donor with rectosigmoid adenocarcinoma.

This clonotype was seen at least ten times. The J gene is TRBJ2-1, the V gene TRBV12-5, with D possibly matching TRBD2 (6 bases). Germline values: CDR1 LGHNT, CDR2 FRNRAP. V was pared by 5 bases and J by 9 bases, with 14 bases between. This CDR3 is 13 amino acids long. The chain's CDR3 is CASGLGSSGEQFF. As DNA, the CDR3 is TGTGCTAGTGGTCTCGGGAGTTCGGGTGAGCAGTTCTTC.

This clonotype has ten or more counts. The chain links TRBV6-2 or TRBV6-3 to TRBJ2-4; TRBD1 aligns across 10 bases. J lost 6 bases, V lost 4 bases, and 9 bases had no gene match. Germline values: CDR1 MNHEY, CDR2 SVGEGT. This CDR3 comprises 16 residues. This CDR3 reads CASSFGSGQGVNIQYF. The CDR3 DNA sequence: TGTGCCAGCAGTTTTGGATCCGGACAGGGGGTAAACATTCAGTACTTC.

This clonotype was detected a few times. This clone may be a read error of a much larger clone one base away. The CDR3 carries no conserved terminal phenylalanine or tryptophan, so it likely arises from a read error. J is TRBJ2-1 and V is TRBV19; 8 nucleotides match TRBD2. The V and J ends lost 6 bases and 2 bases, in that order; junction bases with no gene match: 9. The CDR3 extends over 16 amino acids. Per germline, CDR1 LNHDA and CDR2 SQIVND (reference sequence). The CDR3 DNA reads TGTGCCAGTAGGCAAATCGGGAGGGTTACCTACAATGAGCAGTTCTTA. Its translation: CASRQIGRVTYNEQFL.

This clonotype showed up many times. V is TRBV7-2 and J is TRBJ2-5; 7 nucleotides agree with TRBD1. Trimming removed 1 base from V and 4 bases from J; junction bases left unmatched: 6. The germline V gene encodes CDR1 SGHTA and CDR2 FQGNSA. The CDR3 totals 15 residues. The CDR3, as DNA: TGTGCCAGCAGCTTAGAATTGAACAGGGGAGAGACCCAGTACTTC. Translating it yields CASSLELNRGETQYF.